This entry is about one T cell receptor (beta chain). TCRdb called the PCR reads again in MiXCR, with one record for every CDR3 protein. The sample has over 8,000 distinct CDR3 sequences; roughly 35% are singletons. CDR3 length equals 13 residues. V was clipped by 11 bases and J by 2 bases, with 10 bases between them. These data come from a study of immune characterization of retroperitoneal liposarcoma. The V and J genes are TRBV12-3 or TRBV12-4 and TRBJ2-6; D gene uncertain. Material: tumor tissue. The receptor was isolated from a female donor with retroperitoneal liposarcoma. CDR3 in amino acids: CAQLRAGANVLTF. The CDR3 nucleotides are TGTGCCCAACTTCGGGCTGGGGCCAACGTCCTGACTTTC.